This T cell receptor (beta chain) emerged from a study of blood T cell repertoires in COVID-19. Study in general: The United States, Italy and Spain were the sources of the acute and convalescent COVID-19 samples. T cells, B-cell-depleted T cells, or PBMCs supplied cDNA or gDNA.

This CDR3 is 15 amino acids long. Germline lookup yields CDR1 SGHNT and CDR2 YYREEE (reference sequence). The V and J ends lost 3 bases and 0 bases respectively, with 10 bases between them. Cohort assignment relied on participant-reported clinical history. Using immunoSEQ multiplex PCR, the repertoire was profiled, and TCRdb retains in-frame clones only, with some absent. The sample records about 190,000 clones, around 83% being singletons. The chain uses TRBV5-4 and TRBJ1-5; D is possibly TRBD1 (6 bases). The source material was PBMCs or T cells enriched from blood (not recorded which). The receptor comes from a woman in her 30s who had been exposed to COVID-19. The DNA of the CDR3 is TGTGCCAGCAGCTGGGCAGGGGATAGCAATCAGCCCCAGCATTTT. This sequence encodes CASSWAGDSNQPQHF.